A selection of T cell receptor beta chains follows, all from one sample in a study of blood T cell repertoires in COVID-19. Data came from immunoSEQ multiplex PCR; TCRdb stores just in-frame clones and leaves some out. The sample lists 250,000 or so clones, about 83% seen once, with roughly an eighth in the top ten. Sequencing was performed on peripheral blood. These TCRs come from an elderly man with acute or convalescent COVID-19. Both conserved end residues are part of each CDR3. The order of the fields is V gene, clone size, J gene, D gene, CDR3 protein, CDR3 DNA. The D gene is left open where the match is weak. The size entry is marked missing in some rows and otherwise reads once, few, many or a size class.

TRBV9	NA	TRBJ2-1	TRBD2	CASSGTSGYNEQFF	TGTGCCAGCAGCGGGACTAGCGGTTACAATGAGCAGTTCTTC
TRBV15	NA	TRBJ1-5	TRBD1	CATSRDHTGDQPQHF	TGTGCCACCAGCAGAGACCATACAGGGGATCAGCCCCAGCATTTT
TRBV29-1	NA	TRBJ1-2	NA	CSVVLNGGGYTF	TGCAGCGTTGTCCTCAATGGGGGGGGCTACACCTTC
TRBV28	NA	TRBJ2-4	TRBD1	CASSPPGTGENIQYF	TGTGCCAGCAGTCCGCCCGGGACAGGAGAAAACATTCAGTACTTC
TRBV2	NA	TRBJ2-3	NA	CANKDSRTDTQYF	TGTGCCAACAAGGACAGCCGCACAGATACGCAGTATTTT
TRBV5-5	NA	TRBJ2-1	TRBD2	CASSLAWVAGGPRNEQFF	TGTGCCAGCAGCTTGGCGTGGGTAGCGGGAGGGCCTCGGAATGAGCAGTTCTTC
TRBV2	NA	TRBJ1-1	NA	CASSLMGVRGLNTEAFF	TGTGCCAGCAGCCTCATGGGCGTTAGGGGTTTGAACACTGAAGCTTTCTTT
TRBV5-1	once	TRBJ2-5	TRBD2	CASSTGGLAGQETQYF	TGCGCCAGCAGCACAGGAGGACTAGCGGGACAAGAGACCCAGTACTTC
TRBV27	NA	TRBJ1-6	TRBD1	CASTRYPTGNNSPLHF	TGTGCCAGCACCCGATACCCGACAGGGAATAATTCACCCCTCCACTTT
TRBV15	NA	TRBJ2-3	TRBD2	CATSSQPPASGRARTDTQYF	TGTGCCACCAGCAGCCAACCTCCGGCTAGCGGGAGGGCCAGGACAGATACGCAGTATTTT
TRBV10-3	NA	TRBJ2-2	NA	CAIRGLPWGESGELFF	TGTGCCATCAGGGGCCTCCCCTGGGGGGAATCCGGGGAGCTGTTTTTT
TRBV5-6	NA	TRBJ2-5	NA	CASSLDLETQYF	TGTGCCAGCAGCCTGGACTTGGAGACCCAGTACTTC
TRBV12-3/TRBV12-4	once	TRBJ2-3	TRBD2	CASRGGDTQYF	TGTGCCAGCAGGGGGGGGGATACGCAGTATTTT
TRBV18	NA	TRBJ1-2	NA	CASSPQETNYGYTF	TGTGCCAGCTCACCACAGGAGACGAACTATGGCTACACCTTC
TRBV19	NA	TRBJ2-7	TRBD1	CASSIGRGSEQYF	TGTGCCAGTAGTATCGGCAGGGGGAGTGAGCAGTACTTC
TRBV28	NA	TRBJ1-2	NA	CASSLLNYGYTF	TGTGCCAGCAGTTTACTTAACTATGGCTACACCTTC
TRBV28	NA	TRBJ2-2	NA	CASSLGPINTGELFF	TGTGCCAGCAGTTTAGGCCCAATAAACACCGGGGAGCTGTTTTTT
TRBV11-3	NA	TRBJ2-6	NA	CASSLTGTGANVLTF	TGTGCCAGCAGCCTAACAGGGACCGGGGCCAACGTCCTGACTTTC
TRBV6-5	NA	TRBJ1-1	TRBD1	CASSLGQYTEAFF	TGTGCCAGCAGTTTGGGACAGTACACTGAAGCTTTCTTT
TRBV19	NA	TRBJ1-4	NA	CASTIRPGAREKLFF	TGTGCCAGCACGATTCGCCCAGGGGCGCGTGAAAAACTGTTTTTT
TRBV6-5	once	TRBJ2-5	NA	CASSLSTGGETQYF	TGTGCCAGCAGTCTTTCGACTGGGGGGGAGACCCAGTACTTC